One and the same sample provided the 23 T cell receptor beta chains below, sequenced in a study of blood T cell repertoires in COVID-19. The assay was immunoSEQ multiplex PCR, and TCRdb's table has in-frame clones only and misses some. The sample records about 280,000 clones, 86% being singletons. The sample taken for sequencing was peripheral blood. Every receptor here comes from a woman under 40 with active or convalescent COVID-19.

The chain is built from TRBV10-2 and TRBJ1-5; tentatively, D is TRBD1 (5 bases). This CDR3 has 14 residues. Per the germline V gene, CDR1 is WSHSY and CDR2 is SAAADI. V shed 4 bases and J shed 7 bases, with 14 bases lying between them. In nucleotides, the CDR3 is TGCGCCAGCAGTGGGACGGCCCCAGGGCAGCCCCAGCATTTT. It yields the protein CASSGTAPGQPQHF.

J is TRBJ1-6 and V is TRBV30; TRBD1 is a possible D gene (5 bases). Germline values: CDR1 GTSNPN, CDR2 SVGIG (reference sequence). The CDR3 has 13 amino acids. The ends were cut back, 1 base at V and 8 bases at J, with 9 bases in the middle. The CDR3 sequence: CAWSEGEYSPLHF. CDR3 bases: TGTGCCTGGAGTGAAGGGGAATATTCACCCCTCCACTTT.

This sequence joins TRBV7-3 and TRBJ2-1; 10 bases agree with TRBD1. V was clipped by 2 bases and J by 8 bases; unmatched bases: 6. CDR1 and CDR2 (germline): SGHTA, FQGTGA. CDR3 length: 15 residues. As DNA, the CDR3 is TGTGCCAGCAGCTTACTACCGGGACAGGGGTATGAGCAGTTCTTC. Residues: CASSLLPGQGYEQFF.

This chain uses TRBV7-2 with TRBJ2-7, with TRBD2 identical over 9 bases. The CDR3 sequence is 13 residues long. The germline CDR1 and CDR2 sequences are SGHTA and FQGNSA. With 4 bases clipped from V and 3 bases from J, the junction kept 1 base outside the gene matches. DNA for the CDR3: TGTGCCAGCAGCTCGCGGGGGGGCTACGAGCAGTACTTC. This translates into CASSSRGGYEQYF.

This clone has a single count. The V and J genes are TRBV5-5 and TRBJ2-3, with 8 nucleotides matching TRBD1. The CDR3 sequence is 14 residues long. Germline V gives CDR1 SGHKS, CDR2 YYEKEE (reference sequence). With V trimmed by 4 bases and J by 3 bases, 4 bases remained unmatched. This CDR3 is CASSLTGVTDTQYF. The CDR3 DNA follows: TGTGCCAGCAGCCTGACAGGGGTAACAGATACGCAGTATTTT.

This clone has just one count. The rearrangement joins TRBV19 to TRBJ1-5; 8 positions agree with TRBD1. The CDR3 sequence is 17 residues long. After removal of 1 base from V and 1 base from J, the junction contained 6 bases not matched to a gene. Germline V gene data show CDR1 as LNHDA and CDR2 as SQIVND (reference sequence). In nucleotides, the CDR3 is TGTGCCAGTAGTATAGCCCCCAGGGGGCGAAGCAATCAGCCCCAGCATTTT. Translation: CASSIAPRGRSNQPQHF. Full variable domain (remainder filled in from reference TRBV19 and TRBJ1-5): DGGITQSPKYLFRKEGQNVTLSCEQNLNHDAMYWYRQDPGQGLRLIYYSQIVNDFQKGDIAEGYSVSREKKESFPLTVTSAQKNPTAFYLCASSIAPRGRSNQPQHFGDGTRLSIL.

The chain carries TRBV6-5 and TRBJ2-5, with D possibly being TRBD1 (6 bases). The CDR3 length is 14 residues. In germline, CDR1 is MNHEY, CDR2 SVGAGI. V lost 2 bases and J 1 base, leaving 8 bases between the germline ends. The CDR3 DNA follows: TGTGCCAGCAGTTACGGACAGATCCAAGAGACCCAGTACTTC. Residues: CASSYGQIQETQYF.

The V gene is TRBV6-2 or TRBV6-3, the J gene TRBJ1-2, with a tentative D call TRBD1 (5 bases). V shed 6 bases and J shed 8 bases, with 19 bases lying between them. The CDR3 sequence is 14 residues long. Germline loops: CDR1 MNHEY, CDR2 SVGEGT. The CDR3 loop reads CASSLSTASGGYTF. The CDR3 DNA reads TGTGCCAGCAGCCTCTCGACAGCCTCTGGGGGCTACACCTTC.

V is TRBV7-2 and J is TRBJ2-5; maybe TRBD2 (5 bases). The CDR3 has 14 amino acids. Deletions cut 1 base from V and 0 bases from J, with 6 bases between. The V gene's germline CDR1 is SGHTA and CDR2 FQGNSA. The CDR3 loop is CASSLGRYQETQYF. CDR3 DNA: TGTGCCAGCAGCTTAGGGAGGTACCAAGAGACCCAGTACTTC.

This chain connects TRBV19 to TRBJ2-1; TRBD2 matches at 9 bases. Trimming cost V 7 bases and J 7 bases; bases outside gene matches: 5. The CDR3 has 13 residues. CDR1 and CDR2 from the germline V gene are LNHDA and SQIVND (reference sequence). The CDR3 DNA reads TGTGCCAGTAACGGCGGGGGGGCGAATGAGCAGTTCTTC. Its translation is CASNGGGANEQFF.

The V and J genes are TRBV6-5 and TRBJ1-2; D may be TRBD1 (6 bases). CDR1 and CDR2 from the germline V gene are MNHEY and SVGAGI. The germline V and J ends were trimmed by 7 bases and 2 bases, with 8 bases remaining between them. The CDR3 extends over 12 amino acids. The CDR3 protein is CASTDSNYGYTF. The CDR3, as DNA: TGTGCCAGCACGGACAGCAACTATGGCTACACCTTC.

The V call is TRBV7-2, the J call TRBJ2-1; no definite D call. This CDR3 is built from 14 residues. Trimming pared 2 bases from V and 6 bases from J, leaving 11 bases between. Germline CDR1 SGHTA, CDR2 FQGNSA. CDR3 region: CASSLTRTSNEQFF. The CDR3 DNA reads as TGTGCCAGCAGCTTAACCCGTACCAGCAATGAGCAGTTCTTC. Using reference TRBV7-2 and TRBJ2-1 for the parts outside the CDR3, the full variable domain is GAGVSQSPSNKVTEKGKDVELRCDPISGHTALYWYRQSLGQGLEFLIYFQGNSAPDKSGLPSDRFSAERTGGSVSTLTIQRTQQEDSAVYLCASSLTRTSNEQFFGPGTRLTVL.

CDR3 bases: TGTGCCGCACTTGTGAGAGGGAGCACAGATACGCAGTATTTT. It encodes CAALVRGSTDTQYF. V and J are TRBV5-4 and TRBJ2-3; TRBD2 is a possible D gene (5 bases). The V end lost 10 bases, the J end lost 0 bases, and 15 bases lay between the germline ends. Germline CDR1 reads SGHNT; CDR2 reads YYREEE (reference sequence). This CDR3 spans 14 amino acids.

This clone was recorded only once. The chain combines TRBV2 with TRBJ1-2; 8 bases line up with TRBD1. Germline loops: CDR1 SNHLY, CDR2 FYNNEI. V shed 10 bases and J 7 bases; nucleotides not matched to a gene: 17. This CDR3 is built from 15 residues. CDR3 DNA sequence: TGTGCCACCGTGGCGACAGGGGTGGGGGTTTCTGGCTACACCTTC. This codes for CATVATGVGVSGYTF.

DNA of the CDR3: TGTGCCAGCAGTTACCAGGACACCAACAATGAGCAGTTCTTC. Protein sequence: CASSYQDTNNEQFF. V usage is TRBV6-5 and J usage is TRBJ2-1; weak D call: TRBD1 (5 bases). Trimming removed 2 bases at V and 5 bases at J, with 10 bases between. Germline loops: CDR1 MNHEY, CDR2 SVGAGI. The CDR3 length is 14 residues.

This chain uses TRBV7-2 with TRBJ2-3; D is unresolved. CDR3 length: 15 residues. The V gene lost 3 bases and the J gene lost 1 base, with 11 bases spanning the gap. Germline CDR1 reads SGHTA; CDR2 reads FQGNSA. The CDR3 DNA reads TGTGCCAGCAGCTTTAGTCTCTTGGGCACAGATACGCAGTATTTT. Its translation: CASSFSLLGTDTQYF. The whole variable domain, filled in from reference TRBV7-2 and TRBJ2-3, reads GAGVSQSPSNKVTEKGKDVELRCDPISGHTALYWYRQSLGQGLEFLIYFQGNSAPDKSGLPSDRFSAERTGGSVSTLTIQRTQQEDSAVYLCASSFSLLGTDTQYFGPGTRLTVL.

V is TRBV19 and J is TRBJ2-2, with D maybe TRBD1 (5 bases). Per the germline V gene, CDR1 is LNHDA and CDR2 is SQIVND (reference sequence). Trimming took off 7 bases at V and 6 bases at J, with 18 bases between the two ends. The CDR3 length is 15 residues. DNA for the CDR3: TGTGCCAGTATGGAAGACAGTGTAATAGCCGGGGAGCTGTTTTTT. It yields the protein CASMEDSVIAGELFF.

This chain links TRBV28 with TRBJ2-3, with TRBD2 matching 13 bases. This CDR3 contains 15 residues. Germline V gene lookup returns CDR1 MDHEN and CDR2 SYDVKM. Trimming removed 5 bases from V and 8 bases from J; junction bases left unmatched: 7. The CDR3, as DNA: TGTGCCAGCAGTCTCCGACTAGCGGGGGGCAGTACGCAGTATTTT. Translated, it gives CASSLRLAGGSTQYF.

The V and J genes are TRBV6-2 or TRBV6-3 and TRBJ2-5; D not certain. CDR1 and CDR2 (germline): MNHEY, SVGEGT. This CDR3 region has 12 residues. V was clipped by 6 bases and J by 5 bases, with 10 bases between them. CDR3 region: CASSSRFETQYF. Here the CDR3 DNA reads TGTGCCAGCAGCTCCCGGTTTGAGACCCAGTACTTC.

The chain employs TRBV9 and TRBJ2-7; 13 bases are shared with TRBD2. After removal of 5 bases from V and 5 bases from J, the junction contained 7 bases not matched to a gene. The CDR3 has 15 residues. Germline V lookup: CDR1 SGDLS, CDR2 YYNGEE. Written as DNA, the CDR3 is TGTGCCAGCAGTGGGACTAGCGGGATGTTTGACGAGCAGTACTTC. It is translated as CASSGTSGMFDEQYF.

This clone has just a few counts. The chain is built from TRBV6-6 and TRBJ1-2; no reliable D call. V dropped 10 bases and J dropped 4 bases, with 13 bases sitting between them. This CDR3 has 12 residues. The V gene's germline CDR1 is MNHNY and CDR2 SVGAGI (reference sequence). Here the CDR3 reads CAISPGSYGYTF. The CDR3 nucleotides read TGTGCCATCTCCCCGGGATCCTATGGCTACACCTTC.

V usage is TRBV3-1 (or the pseudogene TRBV3-2) and J usage is TRBJ2-7; 8 bases map to TRBD1. This CDR3 has 15 amino acids. J gave up 0 bases and V 4 bases, and 5 bases lay outside the gene matches. The germline gives CDR1 LGHDT, CDR2 YNNKEL (reference sequence). CDR3 region: CASSPRTGYSYEQYF. CDR3 bases: TGTGCCAGCAGCCCCCGGACAGGGTACTCCTACGAGCAGTACTTC.

This chain connects TRBV27 to TRBJ1-5; D is unclear. Germline lookup yields CDR1 MNHEY and CDR2 SMNVEV (reference sequence). The ends were cut back, 5 bases at V and 1 base at J, with 6 bases in the middle. The CDR3 is made up of 13 amino acids. CDR3: CASSPTSNQPQHF. CDR3 nucleotides: TGTGCCAGCAGTCCGACAAGCAATCAGCCCCAGCATTTT.